The 2 T cell receptor beta chains reported below all come from one sample, sequenced in a study of OX40 agonist ivuxolimab in advanced cancers. Clones were sequenced by immunoSEQ multiplex PCR, and TCRdb holds only the in-frame ones, with some missing. The sample yields 95,000 to 150,000 clones, 93% seen once. This specimen was CD4+ or CD8+ T cells sorted from blood, taken in a trial of the OX40 agonist ivuxolimab. The receptors shown here come from an adult with an advanced solid tumor such as melanoma, head and neck, liver or kidney cancer.

The chain has TRBV4-2 and TRBJ1-4; D not certain. The CDR3 extends over 15 amino acids. CDR1 is LGHNA and CDR2 is YNFKEQ in the germline V gene. The V end was cut by 1 base, the J end by 1 base, with 7 bases between. CDR3 in amino acids: CASSQVRETNEKLFF. As DNA, the CDR3 is TGTGCCAGCAGCCAAGTAAGGGAAACTAATGAAAAACTGTTTTTT.

The chain combines TRBV6-1 with TRBJ2-1, with 10 bases fitting TRBD1. Looked up from germline, CDR1 is MNHNS and CDR2 is SASEGT. With 4 bases clipped from V and 6 bases from J, the junction kept 3 bases outside the gene matches. The length of the CDR3 is 14 residues. Written as DNA, the CDR3 is TGTGCCAGCAGTGGGACAGGGGGAGGCAATGAGCAGTTCTTC. The encoded protein is CASSGTGGGNEQFF.